This T cell receptor (beta chain) was sequenced for a study of tumor-infiltrating lymphocytes in oesophageal squamous cell carcinoma. CDR1 is SNHLY and CDR2 is FYNNEI in the germline V gene. The CDR3 covers 13 residues. The V end was cut by 1 base, the J end by 2 bases, with 5 bases between. This clonotype was recorded many times. TCRdb passed the reads through MiXCR, listing each CDR3 protein once. This sample yields 9,500 to 12,000 distinct CDR3 sequences, of which around 60% are seen a single time; under 60% belongs to the top ten. The gene calls are TRBV2 and TRBJ1-2; D gene ambiguous. Sequenced sample: blood. This sequence was found in a female donor with esophageal squamous cell carcinoma. In DNA, the CDR3 is TGTGCCAGCAGTGAAGACAGAAACTATGGCTACACCTTC. Its protein product is CASSEDRNYGYTF.